This T cell receptor (beta chain) was profiled in a study of blood T cell repertoires in COVID-19. In the study overall: Samples representing acute and convalescent COVID-19 were sourced from the United States, Italy and Spain. The analysed material was cDNA or gDNA that came from T cells, B-cell-depleted T cells, or PBMCs.

Per the authors' pipeline: It was from reference gene primer amplification that nucleated cell counts were estimated. Measured with immunoSEQ multiplex PCR; TCRdb has only the in-frame clones, and not every one. The V and J calls and the clone size are those of that table, but D and trimming were determined from the DNA. The data contain some 530,000 clones, approximately 83% of them singletons. The CDR3 extends over 14 amino acids. Germline-derived CDR1 and CDR2 are SGHTA and FQGNSA. The trim removed 5 bases at V and 6 bases at J, leaving 6 bases unmatched. The chain recombines TRBV7-2 with TRBJ2-7, with 11 nucleotides matching TRBD2. The sequencing input was peripheral blood. The TCR originated in a human donor in a cohort sampled during active COVID-19. The CDR3: CASSPEGLAAEQYF. The CDR3 DNA is TGTGCCAGCAGCCCCGAGGGACTAGCGGCCGAGCAGTACTTC.